The sample holds one count of the clone carrying this TCR beta chain. With V trimmed by 0 bases and J by 8 bases, 6 bases remained unmatched. CDR3 length equals 14 residues. In germline, CDR1 is SGHRS, CDR2 YFSETQ. This sample is part of a study of blood T cell repertoires in COVID-19. Study background: Samples representing acute and convalescent COVID-19 were sourced from the United States, Italy and Spain.

This table comes from immunoSEQ multiplex PCR, and its TCRdb copy is limited to in-frame clones, with some not included. The sample consists of almost 200,000 clones, over 80% of them appearing once. The V and J genes are TRBV5-1 and TRBJ1-2; 8 bases fit TRBD1. The receptor was derived from a man aged 55 to 70 with COVID-19, enrolled during active disease. Sequenced sample: peripheral blood. In DNA form, the CDR3 reads TGCGCCAGCAGCTTGGCACAGGGGGTTGGGGGCTACACCTTC. This encodes CASSLAQGVGGYTF. The whole variable domain, remainder taken from reference TRBV5-1 and TRBJ1-2, is KAGVTQTPRYLIKTRGQQVTLSCSPISGHRSVSWYQQTPGQGLQFLFEYFSETQRNKGNFPGRFSGRQFSNSRSEMNVSTLELGDSALYLCASSLAQGVGGYTFGSGTRLTVV.